This T cell receptor beta chain was captured by sequencing in a study of neurological immune-mediated disorders. It was by 5'RACE with 10-nucleotide random UMIs that the cDNA was made. A single record per CDR3 protein comes from TCRdb applying MiXCR to the 5' RACE reads. The sample consists of about 69,000 distinct CDR3 sequences, almost 4% of them appearing once. 2 million unsorted PBMCs were stored in RNAlater at -80 °C before RNA extraction. This clonotype has a count of ten or more. Its specificity is unknown. Germline V gives CDR1 LGHDT, CDR2 YNNKEL (reference sequence). V lost 2 bases and J lost 5; bases outside the gene matches: 5. The CDR3 is 15 residues long. Whole-study results and caveats: The greatest degree of TCR clonal expansion was observed in HTLV-1-associated myelopathy, with the lowest in multiple sclerosis, below that of healthy controls.

Sequenced sample: PBMCs. The rearrangement joins TRBV3-1 to TRBJ2-5; TRBD2 matches at 10 bases. The clonotype originates from a man aged 25 to 40 with multiple sclerosis. The CDR3 is CASSQPLAGEETQYF. CDR3 DNA sequence: TGTGCCAGCAGCCAACCTCTAGCGGGGGAGGAGACCCAGTACTTC.